The 17 T cell receptor beta chains reported below all come from one sample, sequenced in a study of shared clonotypes between healthy human individuals. The table came from immunoSEQ multiplex PCR; TCRdb's copy has only in-frame clones and leaves some out. In the table there are 2 million to 2.5 million clones, under 95% of which are singletons. What was sequenced was naive CD4+ T cells from PBMCs. Subset here: CD45RA+ positively selected. The receptor set was obtained from a young man in good health. Some clones in this sample may be carry-over from other donors' samples.

V and J are TRBV5-4 and TRBJ1-1; 12 nucleotides line up with TRBD1. V dropped 3 bases and J dropped 0; count of bases not matched to a gene: 3. CDR3 length: 16 amino acids. Germline CDR1 SGHNT, CDR2 YYREEE (reference sequence). DNA of the CDR3: TGTGCCAGCAGCTGGGGACAGGGGGCGTTGAACACTGAAGCTTTCTTT. Translated, it gives CASSWGQGALNTEAFF.

The chain recombines TRBV6-5 with TRBJ2-7; D ambiguous. This CDR3 is built from 14 residues. Trimming stripped 0 bases from V and 5 bases from J, with 11 bases between. Per the germline V gene, CDR1 is MNHEY and CDR2 is SVGAGI. CDR3 sequence: CASSYSRRADEQYF. The CDR3 nucleotides read TGTGCCAGCAGTTACTCACGACGGGCGGACGAGCAGTACTTC.

The gene calls are TRBV28 and TRBJ2-7; D perhaps matches TRBD1 (6 bases). Trimming pared 6 bases from V and 0 bases from J, leaving 15 bases between. CDR3 length: 15 amino acids. Germline V gene data show CDR1 as MDHEN and CDR2 as SYDVKM. CDR3 protein: CASSPQGKSSYEQYF. CDR3 bases: TGTGCCAGCAGCCCGCAGGGGAAGAGCTCCTACGAGCAGTACTTC.

The V and J genes are TRBV13 and TRBJ2-3; D is perhaps TRBD1 (5 bases). The CDR3 totals 15 residues. The V gene's germline CDR1 is PRHDT and CDR2 FYEKMQ (reference sequence). V was cut by 4 bases and J by 1 base, with 12 bases left in between. This chain's CDR3 is CASSYSEGGTDTQYF. Here the CDR3 DNA reads TGTGCCAGCAGCTACTCTGAAGGGGGCACAGATACGCAGTATTTT.

The rearrangement uses TRBV18 and TRBJ2-5, with TRBD2 as a possible D gene (6 bases). CDR3 length: 12 amino acids. The germline CDR1 and CDR2 sequences are KGHSH and LQKENI. V was pared by 2 bases and J by 9 bases, with 10 bases between. CDR3: CASSPKGDSQYF. The CDR3 nucleotides read TGTGCCAGCTCACCAAAAGGGGACTCCCAGTACTTC.

The rearrangement uses TRBV29-1 and TRBJ2-5; the D is unclear. TRBJ2-7 matches the DNA end more closely, so the J call is doubtful. Germline lookup yields CDR1 SQVTM and CDR2 ANQGSEA. CDR3 length: 12 residues. CDR3 nucleotide sequence: TGCAGCGTTATTTACTCGGCAACCGAGCAGTACTTC. This sequence encodes CSVIYSATEQYF.

J is TRBJ2-5 and V is TRBV11-1; D is ambiguous. Trimming pared 0 bases from V and 4 bases from J, leaving 6 bases between. Germline loops: CDR1 SGHAT, CDR2 FQDESV (reference sequence). The CDR3 is made up of 13 amino acids. CDR3 residues: CASSLAPRETQYF. CDR3 bases: TGTGCCAGCAGCTTAGCGCCGCGAGAGACCCAGTACTTC.

V is TRBV6-5 and J is TRBJ1-2; D is unresolved. Trimming shortened V by 0 bases and J by 3 bases, and 14 bases separated the two germline ends. This CDR3 has 16 residues. From germline, CDR1 is MNHEY and CDR2 SVGAGI. Here the CDR3 reads CASSYSILQSHYGYTF. The DNA for the CDR3 is TGTGCCAGCAGTTACTCAATTTTACAGAGCCACTATGGCTACACCTTC.

The V call is TRBV6-4, the J call TRBJ1-1, with no clear D. Germline loops: CDR1 MRHNA, CDR2 SNTAGT. This CDR3 has 14 residues. Trimming left V 4 bases short and J 4 bases short, with 13 bases between. The DNA of the CDR3 is TGTGCCAGCAGTGGTCAAGCTTACGGCACTGAAGCTTTCTTT. Protein product: CASSGQAYGTEAFF.

To note about this clone: Other DNA sequences in this sample translate to the same CDR3. This chain uses TRBV7-9 with TRBJ2-1; TRBD1 might be the D (5 bases). Germline V lookup: CDR1 SEHNR, CDR2 FQNEAQ (reference sequence). CDR3 length equals 15 residues. The germline V and J ends were trimmed by 2 bases and 0 bases, with 8 bases remaining between them. The CDR3, as DNA: TGTGCCAGCAGCTTAAGGGGAAGCTCCTACAATGAGCAGTTCTTC. Translation gives CASSLRGSSYNEQFF.

The genes are TRBV19 and TRBJ2-3; 7 bases are shared with TRBD1. J gave up 0 bases and V 4 bases, and 4 bases lay outside the gene matches. CDR1 and CDR2 (germline): LNHDA, SQIVND (reference sequence). The CDR3 is 15 amino acids. For the CDR3, the DNA is TGTGCCAGTAGTAAGGGACAGCCTAGCACAGATACGCAGTATTTT. As protein: CASSKGQPSTDTQYF.

Turning to this clone: Other DNA sequences in this specimen translate into the identical CDR3. This sequence joins TRBV11-3 and TRBJ1-1; possibly TRBD1 for D (6 bases). Germline CDR1 is SGHNT and CDR2 is YENEEA. The V gene lost 5 bases and the J gene lost 5 bases, with 9 bases spanning the gap. This CDR3 region has 12 residues. The chain's CDR3 is CASSQGGTEAFF. CDR3 in DNA: TGTGCCAGCAGCCAAGGGGGAACTGAAGCTTTCTTT.

As to this clone: Other DNA sequences within the sample encode an identical CDR3. This chain uses TRBV11-2 with TRBJ1-5; D gene uncertain. Germline CDR1 SGHAT, CDR2 FQNNGV. Trimming stripped 1 base from V and 5 bases from J, with 6 bases between. The CDR3 consists of 13 residues. The CDR3 bases are TGTGCCAGCAGCTTAGTCGGGGATCAGCCCCAGCATTTT. It translates to CASSLVGDQPQHF.

The rearrangement uses TRBV2 and TRBJ1-6; D remains unclear. Per germline, CDR1 SNHLY and CDR2 FYNNEI. V gave up 6 bases and J gave up 10 bases, with 13 bases separating them. The CDR3 runs to 13 residues. The CDR3: CASRPLISSPLHF. CDR3 nucleotide sequence: TGTGCCAGCAGGCCCCTGATATCCTCACCCCTCCACTTT.

A word on this clone: At one boundary the junction diverges from the germline segment, which might be a read error. V is TRBV5-1 and J is TRBJ2-1, with TRBD2 matching 10 bases. CDR1 SGHRS and CDR2 YFSETQ come from the germline V gene. The CDR3 spans 17 residues. The CDR3 region has the DNA TGCGCCAGCAGCTTGGGAGCGGGAGGGCCGCAGATCAATGGGCAGTTCTTC. This gives the protein CASSLGAGGPQINGQFF.

A note on this clone: Other nucleotide sequences in the sample specify the same CDR3. V gene TRBV9 combines with J gene TRBJ1-5; no reliable D call. The germline V gene encodes CDR1 SGDLS and CDR2 YYNGEE. The CDR3 totals 13 residues. Between the trimmed V and J ends, which lost 4 bases and 1 base, there was a span of 6 bases. For the CDR3, the DNA is TGTGCCAGCAGCCGCGACAGCAATCAGCCCCAGCATTTT. This translates into CASSRDSNQPQHF.

This chain joins TRBV18 and TRBJ2-1, with TRBD2 matching over 10 bases. With V trimmed by 7 bases and J by 1 base, 10 bases remained unmatched. The germline CDR1 and CDR2 sequences are KGHSH and LQKENI. The CDR3 is made up of 17 amino acids. Written as DNA, the CDR3 is TGTGCCAGCTGTGAGCGGGAGGGCGGTTTTTCCTACAATGAGCAGTTCTTC. This translates into CASCEREGGFSYNEQFF.